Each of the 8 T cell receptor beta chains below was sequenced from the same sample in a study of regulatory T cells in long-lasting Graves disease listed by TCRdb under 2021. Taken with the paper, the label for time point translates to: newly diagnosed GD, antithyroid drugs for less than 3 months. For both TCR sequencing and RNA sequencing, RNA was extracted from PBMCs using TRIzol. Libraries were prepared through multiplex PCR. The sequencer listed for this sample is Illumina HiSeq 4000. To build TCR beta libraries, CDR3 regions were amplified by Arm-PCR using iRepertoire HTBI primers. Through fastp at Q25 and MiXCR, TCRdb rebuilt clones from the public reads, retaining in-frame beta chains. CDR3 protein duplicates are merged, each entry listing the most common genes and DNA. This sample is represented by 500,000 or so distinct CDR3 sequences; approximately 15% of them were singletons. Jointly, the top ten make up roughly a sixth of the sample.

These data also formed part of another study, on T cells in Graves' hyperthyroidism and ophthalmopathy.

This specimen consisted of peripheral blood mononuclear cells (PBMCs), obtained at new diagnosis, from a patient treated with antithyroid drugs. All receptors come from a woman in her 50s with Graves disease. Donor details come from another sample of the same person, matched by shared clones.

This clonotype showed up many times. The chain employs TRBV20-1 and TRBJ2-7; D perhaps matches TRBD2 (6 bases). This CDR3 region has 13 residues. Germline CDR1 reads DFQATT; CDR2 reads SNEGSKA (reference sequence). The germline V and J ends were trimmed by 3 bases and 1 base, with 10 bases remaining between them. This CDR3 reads CSASRGGSYEQYF. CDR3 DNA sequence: TGCAGTGCTAGTCGCGGAGGGTCCTACGAGCAGTACTTC.

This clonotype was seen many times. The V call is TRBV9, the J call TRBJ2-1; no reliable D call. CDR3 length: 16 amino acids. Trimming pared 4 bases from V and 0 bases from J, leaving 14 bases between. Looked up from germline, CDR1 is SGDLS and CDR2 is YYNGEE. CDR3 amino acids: CASSSFGGVSYNEQFF. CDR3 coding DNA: TGTGCCAGCAGCTCCTTTGGCGGAGTCTCCTACAATGAGCAGTTCTTC.

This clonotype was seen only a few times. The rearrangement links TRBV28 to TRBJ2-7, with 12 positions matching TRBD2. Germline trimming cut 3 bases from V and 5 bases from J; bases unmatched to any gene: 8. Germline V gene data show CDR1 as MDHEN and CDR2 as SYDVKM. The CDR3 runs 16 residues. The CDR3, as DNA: TGTGCCAGCAGTTTGACTAGCGGGAGATCCCCCCACGAGCAGTACTTC. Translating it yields CASSLTSGRSPHEQYF.

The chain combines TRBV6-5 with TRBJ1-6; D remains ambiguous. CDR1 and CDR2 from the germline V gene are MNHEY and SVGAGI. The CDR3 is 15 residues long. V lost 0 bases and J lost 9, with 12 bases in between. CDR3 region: CASSYSKLLGSPLHF. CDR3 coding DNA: TGTGCCAGCAGTTACTCGAAACTACTCGGTTCACCCCTCCACTTT.

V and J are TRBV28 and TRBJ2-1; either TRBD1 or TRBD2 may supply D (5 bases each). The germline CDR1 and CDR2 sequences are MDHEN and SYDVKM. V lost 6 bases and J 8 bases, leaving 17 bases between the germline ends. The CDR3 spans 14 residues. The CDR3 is CASSLAGAFDEQFF. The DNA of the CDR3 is TGTGCCAGCAGCTTAGCCGGGGCCTTCGATGAGCAGTTCTTC.

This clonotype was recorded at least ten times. CDR3 nucleotides: TGTGCCAGCAGTGTGCAGGGTTACAATGAGCAGTTCTTC. The encoded protein is CASSVQGYNEQFF. V usage is TRBV2 and J usage is TRBJ2-1, with TRBD1 as a possible D gene (5 bases). The V and J ends lost 4 bases and 4 bases respectively, with 8 bases between them. The germline gives CDR1 SNHLY, CDR2 FYNNEI. CDR3 length: 13 amino acids.

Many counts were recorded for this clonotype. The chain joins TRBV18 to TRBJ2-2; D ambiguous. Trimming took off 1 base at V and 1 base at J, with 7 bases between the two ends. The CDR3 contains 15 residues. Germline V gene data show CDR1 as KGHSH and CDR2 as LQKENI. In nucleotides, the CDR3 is TGTGCCAGCTCACCACAACAGATGAACACCGGGGAGCTGTTTTTT. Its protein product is CASSPQQMNTGELFF. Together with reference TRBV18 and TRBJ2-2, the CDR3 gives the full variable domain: NAGVMQNPRHLVRRRGQEARLRCSPMKGHSHVYWYRQLPEEGLKFMVYLQKENIIDESGMPKERFSAEFPKEGPSILRIQQVVRGDSAAYFCASSPQQMNTGELFFGEGSRLTVL.

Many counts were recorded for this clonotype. The CDR3 DNA is TGTGCCAGCAGTGAAGCGACAGGGGCTAATGAAAAACTGTTTTTT. It translates to CASSEATGANEKLFF. The V gene is TRBV2, the J gene TRBJ1-4; 8 nucleotides align to TRBD1. There are 15 residues in the CDR3. Germline CDR1 reads SNHLY; CDR2 reads FYNNEI. Trimming took 0 bases from V and 3 from J; bases not matched to a gene: 0.